This T cell receptor (beta chain) comes out of a study of blood T cell repertoires in COVID-19. Study in general: The cDNA or gDNA used as material had been derived from T cells, B-cell-depleted T cells, or PBMCs.

Authors' analysis steps: Nucleated cell number was recorded as an estimate derived from reference gene primer amplification. Clones were read by immunoSEQ multiplex PCR, and TCRdb kept only the in-frame ones, dropping some. V, J and clone size are those of that table, while D and trimming were read from the DNA. This sample has about 370,000 clones; approximately 89% occur once, and the top ten carry more than 9%. The V and J ends lost 2 bases and 8 bases respectively, with 9 bases between them. The CDR3 runs to 12 residues. The Seattle patients joined while their infection was active and were tracked longitudinally afterward.

The TCR comes from a woman in her twenties or thirties with COVID-19, enrolled during active disease. The gene calls are TRBV12-3 or TRBV12-4 and TRBJ1-2, with D possibly matching TRBD1 (5 bases). Input material: peripheral blood. Here the CDR3 reads CASSLSGLGYTF. The CDR3 DNA follows: TGTGCCAGCAGTTTATCAGGGTTAGGCTACACCTTC.